One T cell receptor (beta chain) is described in this entry. What it recognizes is unknown. At one end, the junction sequence differs from germline, possibly due to a read error. Likely unrecorded immune exposures existed in these nominally healthy donors. The source of the sample is a study of cytomegalovirus exposure and HLA in healthy donors. Broader study findings: Most sequenced TCRs were rare (though some public TCRs occurred in many donors). The investigators catalogued 150 to 200 TCR beta chains as cytomegalovirus-associated.

Researchers ran the PCR with 60 Vbeta and 13 Jbeta primers. Profiling relied on immunoSEQ multiplex PCR, and the TCRdb table lists in-frame clones only, not all of them. The sample holds approximately 300,000 clones, about 80% seen once. Sequenced: PBMCs. The clonotype was recovered from a girl aged 2-10 years in good health and CMV-seronegative.

The CDR3 spells CSSSLAGQGSPATNEKLFF. In nucleotides, the CDR3 is TGTTCCAGCAGCTTAGCGGGACAGGGGTCGCCTGCAACTAATGAAAAACTGTTTTTT. The chain employs TRBV7-9 and TRBJ1-4; 10 nucleotides align to TRBD1. Germline V gives CDR1 SEHNR, CDR2 FQNEAQ (reference sequence). The CDR3 sequence is 19 residues long.